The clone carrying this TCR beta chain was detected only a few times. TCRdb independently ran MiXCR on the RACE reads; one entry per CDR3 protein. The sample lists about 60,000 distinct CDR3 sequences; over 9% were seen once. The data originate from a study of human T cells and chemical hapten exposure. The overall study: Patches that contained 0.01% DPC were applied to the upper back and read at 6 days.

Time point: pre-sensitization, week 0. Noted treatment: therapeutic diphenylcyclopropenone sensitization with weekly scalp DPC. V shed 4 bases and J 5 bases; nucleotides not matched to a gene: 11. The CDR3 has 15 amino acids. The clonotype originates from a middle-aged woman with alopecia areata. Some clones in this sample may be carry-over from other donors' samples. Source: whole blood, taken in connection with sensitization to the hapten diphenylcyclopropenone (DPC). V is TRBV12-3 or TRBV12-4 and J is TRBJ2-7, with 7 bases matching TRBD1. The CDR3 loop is CASSSGGPRAHEQYF. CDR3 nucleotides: TGTGCCAGCAGTTCAGGGGGACCCCGGGCCCACGAGCAGTACTTC.